A selection of T cell receptor beta chains follows, all from one sample in a study of human T cells and chemical hapten exposure. TCRdb ran MiXCR on the RACE reads and lists one entry per CDR3 protein. The sample records roughly 89,000 distinct CDR3 sequences, 9.5% to 13% being singletons. The sequencing here drew on whole blood, taken in connection with sensitization to the hapten diphenylcyclopropenone (DPC). The receptors were sampled from a woman in her 30s with alopecia areata. Some clones in this sample may be carry-over from other donors' samples. CDR3s leave out the opening cysteine and the closing phenylalanine or tryptophan.

v_call	j_call	cdr3_aa
TRBV20-1	TRBJ1-5	SVRDRSPYSNQPQH
TRBV7-7	TRBJ1-3	ASSLSPRDTIY
TRBV6-5	TRBJ2-3	ATRKGLSTDTQY
TRBV5-5	TRBJ1-1	ASSPGQGTAF
TRBV15	TRBJ2-7	ATSTRTSGSSQY
TRBV7-9	TRBJ2-7	ASSSPSGASYEQY
TRBV4-1	TRBJ2-3	ASSQSTSTDTQY
TRBV29-1	TRBJ2-3	SVGPDGDTQY
TRBV24-1	TRBJ1-2	ATSDSPIGDGYT
TRBV6-6	TRBJ1-6	ASKTDHNSPLH
TRBV7-2	TRBJ2-7	ASSLEQGATYEQY
TRBV29-1	TRBJ2-5	SVEVPVSKYFETQY
TRBV30	TRBJ1-4	AWRPDTANEKLF
TRBV4-3	TRBJ2-1	ASSQARGSGSFEQF
TRBV10-3	TRBJ1-1	AIGRQGFDPEAF
TRBV7-2	TRBJ1-4	AGQTGFNEKLF
TRBV12-3/TRBV12-4	TRBJ1-3	ASSPPPKGNTIY
TRBV18	TRBJ1-5	ASSPGQGFDNQPQH
TRBV15	TRBJ2-3	ATSGGQGADTQY
TRBV5-1	TRBJ1-2	ASSRDPAASNYGYT
TRBV7-8	TRBJ2-5	ASSTGAVNRGTQY
TRBV4-3	TRBJ2-6	ASSQDEVSGANVLT
TRBV5-1	TRBJ1-3	ASSSLGGGSGNTIY
TRBV19	TRBJ2-7	ASSIREGTYEQY
TRBV6-1	TRBJ2-5	ASSPGDLQETQY
TRBV7-7	TRBJ2-5	ASCPEAWGTQY
TRBV3-1	TRBJ1-5	ASSQGRGGGQPQH